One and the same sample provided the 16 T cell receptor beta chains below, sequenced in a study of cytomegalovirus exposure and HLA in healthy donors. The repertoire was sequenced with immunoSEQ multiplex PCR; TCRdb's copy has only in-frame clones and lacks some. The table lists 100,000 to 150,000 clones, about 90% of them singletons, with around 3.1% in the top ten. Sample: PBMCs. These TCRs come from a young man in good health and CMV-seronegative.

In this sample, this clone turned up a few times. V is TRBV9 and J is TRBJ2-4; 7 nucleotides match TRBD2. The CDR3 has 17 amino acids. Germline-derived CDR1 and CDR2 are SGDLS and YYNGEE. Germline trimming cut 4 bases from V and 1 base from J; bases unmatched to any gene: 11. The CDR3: CASSPRLAGGAKNIQYF. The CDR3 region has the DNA TGTGCCAGCAGCCCTCGACTAGCTGGGGGTGCCAAAAACATTCAGTACTTC. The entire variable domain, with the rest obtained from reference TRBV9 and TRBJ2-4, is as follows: DSGVTQTPKHLITATGQRVTLRCSPRSGDLSVYWYQQSLDQGLQFLIQYYNGEERAKGNILERFSAQQFPDLHSELNLSSLELGDSALYFCASSPRLAGGAKNIQYFGAGTRLSVL.

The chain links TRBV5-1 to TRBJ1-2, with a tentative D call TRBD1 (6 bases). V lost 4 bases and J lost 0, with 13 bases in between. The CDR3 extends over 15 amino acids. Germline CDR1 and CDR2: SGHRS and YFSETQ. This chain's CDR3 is CASSHGRGTNYGYTF. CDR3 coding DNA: TGCGCCAGCAGCCACGGGAGGGGGACTAACTATGGCTACACCTTC.

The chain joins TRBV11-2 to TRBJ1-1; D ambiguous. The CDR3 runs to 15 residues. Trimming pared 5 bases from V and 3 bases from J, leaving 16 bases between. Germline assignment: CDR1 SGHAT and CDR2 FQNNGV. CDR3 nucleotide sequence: TGTGCCAGCAGCCCCTGGGAGGGTTGGGACACTGAAGCTTTCTTT. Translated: CASSPWEGWDTEAFF.

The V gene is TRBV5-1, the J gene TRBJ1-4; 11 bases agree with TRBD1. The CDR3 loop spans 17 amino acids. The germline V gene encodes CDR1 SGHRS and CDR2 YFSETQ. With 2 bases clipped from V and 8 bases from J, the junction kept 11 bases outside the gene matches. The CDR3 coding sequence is TGCGCCAGCAGCTTTGGAACCGGACAGGGGGCTGGGGAAAAACTGTTTTTT. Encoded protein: CASSFGTGQGAGEKLFF. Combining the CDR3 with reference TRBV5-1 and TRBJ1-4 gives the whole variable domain KAGVTQTPRYLIKTRGQQVTLSCSPISGHRSVSWYQQTPGQGLQFLFEYFSETQRNKGNFPGRFSGRQFSNSRSEMNVSTLELGDSALYLCASSFGTGQGAGEKLFFGSGTQLSVL.

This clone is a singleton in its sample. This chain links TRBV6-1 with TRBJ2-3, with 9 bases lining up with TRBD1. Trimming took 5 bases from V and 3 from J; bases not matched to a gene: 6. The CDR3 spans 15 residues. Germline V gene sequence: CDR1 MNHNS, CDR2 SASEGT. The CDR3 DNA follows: TGTGCCAGCAGTAGTGGGGGGACAGGGACAGATACGCAGTATTTT. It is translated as CASSSGGTGTDTQYF.

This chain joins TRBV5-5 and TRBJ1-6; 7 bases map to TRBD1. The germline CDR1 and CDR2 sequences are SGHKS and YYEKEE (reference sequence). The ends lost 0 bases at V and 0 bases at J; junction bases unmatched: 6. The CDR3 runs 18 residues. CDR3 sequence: CASSLGGQRSSYNSPLHF. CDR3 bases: TGTGCCAGCAGCTTGGGGGGACAGAGAAGCTCCTATAATTCACCCCTCCACTTT.

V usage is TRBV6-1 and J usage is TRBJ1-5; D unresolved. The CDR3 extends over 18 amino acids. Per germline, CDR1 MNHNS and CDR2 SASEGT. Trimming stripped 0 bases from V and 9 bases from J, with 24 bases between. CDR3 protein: CASSEAPTSRRILWPQHF. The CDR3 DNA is TGTGCCAGCAGTGAAGCTCCCACCTCGCGGAGAATTTTATGGCCCCAGCATTTT.

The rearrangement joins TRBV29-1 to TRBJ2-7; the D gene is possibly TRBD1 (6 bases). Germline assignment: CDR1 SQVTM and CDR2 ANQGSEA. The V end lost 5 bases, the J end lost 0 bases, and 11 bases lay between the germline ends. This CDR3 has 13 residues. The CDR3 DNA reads TGCAGCGTTTGGGCAGGGGCCTCCTACGAGCAGTACTTC. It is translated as CSVWAGASYEQYF.

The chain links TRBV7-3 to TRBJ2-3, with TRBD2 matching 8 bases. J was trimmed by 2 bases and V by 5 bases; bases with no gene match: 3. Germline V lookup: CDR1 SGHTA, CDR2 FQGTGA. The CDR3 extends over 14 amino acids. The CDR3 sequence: CASSRTSNTDTQYF. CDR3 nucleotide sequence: TGTGCCAGCAGCAGGACTAGCAACACAGATACGCAGTATTTT.

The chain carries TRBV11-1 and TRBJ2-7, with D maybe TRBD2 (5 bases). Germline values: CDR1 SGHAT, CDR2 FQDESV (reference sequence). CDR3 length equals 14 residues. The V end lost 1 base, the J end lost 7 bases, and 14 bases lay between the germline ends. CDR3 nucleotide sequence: TGTGCCAGCAGCTTAGGGCTTGCAGGCGGGGAGCAGTACTTC. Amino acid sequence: CASSLGLAGGEQYF.

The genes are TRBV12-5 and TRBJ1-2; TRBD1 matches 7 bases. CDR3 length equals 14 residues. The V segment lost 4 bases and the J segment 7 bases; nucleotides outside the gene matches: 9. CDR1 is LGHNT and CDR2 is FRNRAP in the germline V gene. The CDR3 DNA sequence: TGTGCTAGTGGTTCTTCGACAGGGAGTGGTGGCTACACCTTC. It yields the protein CASGSSTGSGGYTF.

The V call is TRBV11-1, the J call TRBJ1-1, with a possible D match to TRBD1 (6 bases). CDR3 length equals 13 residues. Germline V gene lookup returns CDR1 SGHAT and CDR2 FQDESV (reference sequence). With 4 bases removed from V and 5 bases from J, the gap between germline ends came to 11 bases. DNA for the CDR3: TGTGCCAGCAGCTATACAGGGTTGACTGAAGCTTTCTTT. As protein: CASSYTGLTEAFF. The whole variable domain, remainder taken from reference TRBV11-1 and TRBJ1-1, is EAEVAQSPRYKITEKSQAVAFWCDPISGHATLYWYRQILGQGPELLVQFQDESVVDDSQLPKDRFSAERLKGVDSTLKIQPAELGDSAMYLCASSYTGLTEAFFGQGTRLTVV.

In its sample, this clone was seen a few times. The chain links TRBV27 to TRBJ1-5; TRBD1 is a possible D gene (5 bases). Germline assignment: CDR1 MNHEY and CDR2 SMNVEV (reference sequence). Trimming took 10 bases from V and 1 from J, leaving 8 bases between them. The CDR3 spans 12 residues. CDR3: CATGASNQPQHF. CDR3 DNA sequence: TGTGCCACTGGGGCGAGCAATCAGCCCCAGCATTTT.

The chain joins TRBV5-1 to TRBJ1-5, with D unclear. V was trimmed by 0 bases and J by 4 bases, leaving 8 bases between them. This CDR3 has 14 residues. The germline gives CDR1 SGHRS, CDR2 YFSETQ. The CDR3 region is CASSLGGENQPQHF. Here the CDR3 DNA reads TGCGCCAGCAGCTTGGGCGGGGAAAATCAGCCCCAGCATTTT.

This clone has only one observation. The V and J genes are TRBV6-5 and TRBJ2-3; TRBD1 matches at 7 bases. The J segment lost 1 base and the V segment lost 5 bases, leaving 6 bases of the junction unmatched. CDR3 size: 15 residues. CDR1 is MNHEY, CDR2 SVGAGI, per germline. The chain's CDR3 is CASSIQGQGTDTQYF. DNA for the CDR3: TGTGCCAGCAGTATCCAAGGACAGGGCACAGATACGCAGTATTTT.

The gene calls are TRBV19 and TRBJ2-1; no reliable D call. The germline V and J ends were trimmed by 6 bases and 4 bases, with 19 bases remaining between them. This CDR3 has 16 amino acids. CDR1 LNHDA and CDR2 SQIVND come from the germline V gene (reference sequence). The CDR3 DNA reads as TGTGCCAGTAGCTGGTTTGTGGCAGAGGTATACAATGAGCAGTTCTTC. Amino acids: CASSWFVAEVYNEQFF.